Detailed here is one T cell receptor beta chain. Its antigen is still unknown. Assay: immunoSEQ multiplex PCR; the TCRdb copy retains only in-frame clones and omits some. The sample contains under 250,000 clones, 90% to 95% of which appear only once. The record originates from a study of T cell responses to AZD1222 COVID-19 vaccine. Trimming pared 1 base from V and 5 bases from J, leaving 7 bases between. The germline CDR1 and CDR2 sequences are SGHDN and FVKESK. This CDR3 has 13 amino acids. General observations from the study: No day 14 peak samples; only post-peak repertoires were characterized. Mostly white British, mostly female donors; authors suggested clonal diversity may be underestimated.

The receptor comes from an adult in good health. The material was peripheral blood, obtained on day 0 of MenACWY control vaccination. This chain uses TRBV14 with TRBJ2-3; D unresolved. CDR3 in amino acids: CASSQVGQDTQYF. The CDR3 bases are TGTGCCAGCAGCCAAGTAGGTCAAGATACGCAGTATTTT.